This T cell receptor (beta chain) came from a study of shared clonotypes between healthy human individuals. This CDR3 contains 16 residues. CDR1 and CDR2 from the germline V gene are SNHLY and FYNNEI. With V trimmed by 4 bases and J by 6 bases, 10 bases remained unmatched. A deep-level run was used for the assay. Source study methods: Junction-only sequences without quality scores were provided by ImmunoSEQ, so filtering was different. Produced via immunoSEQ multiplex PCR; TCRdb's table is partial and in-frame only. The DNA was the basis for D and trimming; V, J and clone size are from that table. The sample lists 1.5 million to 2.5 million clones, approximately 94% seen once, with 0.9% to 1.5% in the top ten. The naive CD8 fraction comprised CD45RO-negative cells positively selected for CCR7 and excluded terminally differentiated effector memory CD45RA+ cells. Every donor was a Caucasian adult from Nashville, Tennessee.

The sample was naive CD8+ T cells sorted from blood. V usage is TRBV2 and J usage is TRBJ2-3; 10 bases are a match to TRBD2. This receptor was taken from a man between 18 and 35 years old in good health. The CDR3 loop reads CASSVASGGSLDTQYF. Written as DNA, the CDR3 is TGTGCCAGCAGTGTCGCTAGCGGGGGAAGTTTGGATACGCAGTATTTT.